The 3 T cell receptor beta chains in this list originate from one sample, sequenced in a study of blood T cell repertoires in COVID-19. Produced via immunoSEQ multiplex PCR; TCRdb's table is partial and in-frame only. The table has about 130,000 clones, around 87% seen once. Input material: peripheral blood. These receptors were obtained from a man between 65 and 85 years old with active COVID-19.

The J gene is TRBJ2-2, the V gene TRBV2, with 10 bases identical to TRBD2. The germline V gene encodes CDR1 SNHLY and CDR2 FYNNEI. The length of the CDR3 is 16 residues. V was pared by 5 bases and J by 7 bases, with 10 bases of the junction left unmatched. CDR3 sequence reads: CASSSAGGRGDGELFF. The DNA for the CDR3 is TGTGCCAGCAGTTCAGCGGGAGGGCGAGGCGACGGGGAGCTGTTTTTT.

The chain uses TRBV7-2 and TRBJ2-1; 7 bases are a match to TRBD2. This CDR3 spans 16 amino acids. Germline V CDR1 and CDR2: SGHTA, FQGNSA. Trimming took 5 bases from V and 0 from J; bases not matched to a gene: 7. CDR3: CASSLRAGSSYNEQFF. The CDR3 DNA follows: TGTGCCAGCAGCCTCAGAGCGGGGAGCTCCTACAATGAGCAGTTCTTC.

This chain connects TRBV10-3 to TRBJ1-1; TRBD1 matches at 8 bases. The CDR3 sequence is 15 residues long. Germline V gene sequence: CDR1 ENHRY, CDR2 SYGVKD. With V trimmed by 2 bases and J by 1 base, 3 bases remained unmatched. This chain's CDR3 is CAISEGQGWNTEAFF. The CDR3 bases are TGTGCCATCAGTGAGGGACAGGGATGGAACACTGAAGCTTTCTTT.